This T cell receptor (beta chain) was recorded in a study of T cell responses to AZD1222 COVID-19 vaccine. V lost 6 bases to trimming and J lost 4 bases, with 15 bases between them. Per the germline V gene, CDR1 is SNHLY and CDR2 is FYNNEI. The CDR3 spans 14 residues. Regarding the study as a whole: Spike-specific TCR breadth and depth both grew after two AZD1222 doses. Regions left unmutated in variants are reportedly the target of nearly half of spike-specific TCRs. The number of AZD1222 recipients seropositive at baseline was only five or six.

Comment on this clone: Its target is not known.

Generated by immunoSEQ multiplex PCR, the TCRdb table keeps only in-frame clones and is missing some. Among under 20,000 clones listed, roughly 81% were seen once. Doses given second, at about 4 or about 12 weeks, were pooled. Sample: peripheral blood, taken 28 days after the second AZD1222 dose. This rearrangement joins TRBV2 to TRBJ1-2, with D tentatively TRBD1 (5 bases). The TCR originated in an adult who received the AZD1222 COVID-19 vaccine. CDR3 sequence reads: CASRPAGLGYGYTF. For the CDR3, the DNA is TGTGCCAGCAGGCCCGCGGGGCTGGGCTATGGCTACACCTTC. The whole variable domain, filled in from reference TRBV2 and TRBJ1-2, reads EPEVTQTPSHQVTQMGQEVILRCVPISNHLYFYWYRQILGQKVEFLVSFYNNEISEKSEIFDDQFSVERPDGSNFTLKIRSTKLEDSAMYFCASRPAGLGYGYTFGSGTRLTVV.